These 30 T cell receptor beta chains originate from one sample sequenced in a study of blood T cell repertoires in COVID-19. Repertoires were generated with immunoSEQ multiplex PCR, while TCRdb's copy carries only in-frame clones and drops some. The sample includes 200,000 to 250,000 clones, 65% to 90% of them seen just once. Source material: PBMCs or T cells enriched from blood (not recorded which). The receptors come from a woman aged 50 to 60 with acute COVID-19.

This chain connects TRBV28 to TRBJ2-3, with 12 nucleotides matching TRBD2. This CDR3 comprises 18 residues. V trimming: 7 bases; J trimming: 0 bases; junction bases outside the gene matches: 11. Per germline, CDR1 MDHEN and CDR2 SYDVKM. The CDR3 DNA reads TGTGCCAGCACCTCCCGACTAGCGGGGGAGATTAGCACAGATACGCAGTATTTT. Amino acid sequence: CASTSRLAGEISTDTQYF.

V and J are TRBV10-3 and TRBJ1-6; 8 bases map to TRBD1. Germline V gene sequence: CDR1 ENHRY, CDR2 SYGVKD. The CDR3 spans 13 residues. Trimming removed 0 bases from V and 14 bases from J; junction bases left unmatched: 3. The CDR3 is CAISESGQVALHF. Here the CDR3 DNA reads TGTGCCATCAGTGAGTCGGGACAGGTAGCCCTCCACTTT.

This clone turned up a few times. This rearrangement joins TRBV21-1 to TRBJ1-2. TRBV21-1 is termed a pseudogene. The CDR3 is 14 residues long. CDR3 DNA sequence: TGTGCCAGCAGCAAAGATAAGGGAGTAGACGGCTACACCTTC. It yields the protein CASSKDKGVDGYTF.

The rearrangement joins TRBV2 to TRBJ2-1; 7 bases match TRBD1. Germline-derived CDR1 and CDR2 are SNHLY and FYNNEI. V lost 6 bases to trimming and J lost 6 bases; unmatched junction nucleotides: 11. The CDR3 length is 15 residues. In nucleotides, the CDR3 is TGTGCCAGCAGGAGACCTAGGACAGGTTTCAATGAGCAGTTCTTC. It codes for CASRRPRTGFNEQFF.

This clone came up once. The chain couples TRBV7-2 to TRBJ2-2, with 11 bases fitting TRBD2. Per the germline V gene, CDR1 is SGHTA and CDR2 is FQGNSA. The CDR3 is 19 amino acids. V gave up 3 bases and J gave up 0 bases; unmatched junction bases: 9. This CDR3 reads CASSFWGTSGKPNTGELFF. The DNA for the CDR3 is TGTGCCAGCAGCTTTTGGGGGACTAGCGGCAAACCGAACACCGGGGAGCTGTTTTTT. The full variable domain, with the rest looked up from reference TRBV7-2 and TRBJ2-2, is GAGVSQSPSNKVTEKGKDVELRCDPISGHTALYWYRQSLGQGLEFLIYFQGNSAPDKSGLPSDRFSAERTGGSVSTLTIQRTQQEDSAVYLCASSFWGTSGKPNTGELFFGEGSRLTVL.

This clone has just a few counts. J is TRBJ2-7 and V is TRBV2; D perhaps matches TRBD1 (5 bases). The ends were cut back, 6 bases at V and 2 bases at J, with 11 bases in the middle. This CDR3 comprises 13 residues. The V gene's germline CDR1 is SNHLY and CDR2 FYNNEI. The CDR3 reads CASSQGGAYEQYF. The CDR3 DNA reads as TGTGCCAGCAGCCAGGGTGGGGCCTACGAGCAGTACTTC.

The genes are TRBV7-9 and TRBJ2-7, with 7 bases fitting TRBD1. The V gene end was trimmed by 5 bases and the J gene end by 4 bases; junction bases not matched to a gene: 5. Germline lookup yields CDR1 SEHNR and CDR2 FQNEAQ (reference sequence). The CDR3 has 13 amino acids. For the CDR3, the DNA is TGTGCCAGCAGCCCGGGACAGTGGTACGAGCAGTACTTC. Translated, it gives CASSPGQWYEQYF.

There are a few counts of this clone. The V call is TRBV28, the J call TRBJ1-2, with 7 positions matching TRBD1. CDR3 length: 11 amino acids. V shed 5 bases and J 8 bases; nucleotides not matched to a gene: 2. In germline, CDR1 is MDHEN, CDR2 SYDVKM. CDR3 residues: CASSTTGGYTF. In DNA form, the CDR3 reads TGTGCCAGCAGTACGACAGGGGGCTACACCTTC.

CDR3 in DNA: TGTGCCAGCGACCGGACAGTCAATGAAAAACTGTTTTTT. Translation gives CASDRTVNEKLFF. The rearrangement joins TRBV2 to TRBJ1-4, with a tentative D call TRBD1 (6 bases). Germline V lookup: CDR1 SNHLY, CDR2 FYNNEI. V was cut by 8 bases and J by 5 bases, with 12 bases left in between. This CDR3 is built from 13 residues.

V usage is TRBV28 and J usage is TRBJ1-5; possible D gene TRBD1, 5 bases. Trimming took 2 bases from V and 7 from J, leaving 12 bases between them. This CDR3 comprises 14 residues. Germline V CDR1 and CDR2: MDHEN, SYDVKM. The CDR3 region has the DNA TGTGCCAGCAGTTTAGCCGGGGGGGTGCAGCCCCAGCATTTT. Amino acids: CASSLAGGVQPQHF.

The gene calls are TRBV25-1 and TRBJ2-3, with D uncertain. Trimming left V 2 bases short and J 3 bases short, with 12 bases between. The CDR3 covers 15 residues. Germline V lookup: CDR1 MGHDK, CDR2 SYGVNS. In nucleotides, the CDR3 is TGTGCCAGCAGTGAACTTGGCACCCAGACAGATACGCAGTATTTT. It encodes CASSELGTQTDTQYF.

This chain joins TRBV3-1 (or the pseudogene TRBV3-2) and TRBJ1-3; D call uncertain. Trimming removed 0 bases at V and 0 bases at J, with 12 bases between. This CDR3 comprises 17 residues. From germline, CDR1 is LGHDT and CDR2 YNNKEL (reference sequence). CDR3 in DNA: TGTGCCAGCAGCCAAGATTCCCCAGGTTCCTCTGGAAACACCATATATTTT. Translation: CASSQDSPGSSGNTIYF.

The chain employs TRBV7-9 and TRBJ2-5; D may be TRBD2 (5 bases). V lost 4 bases and J lost 5, with 5 bases in between. The length of the CDR3 is 11 residues. Germline V gene sequence: CDR1 SEHNR, CDR2 FQNEAQ (reference sequence). DNA for the CDR3: TGTGCCAGCAGCTCGGGGGAGACCCAGTACTTC. Its protein is CASSSGETQYF.

V usage is TRBV5-4 and J usage is TRBJ2-2; TRBD2 agrees at 11 bases. After removal of 3 bases from V and 2 bases from J, the junction contained 3 bases not matched to a gene. This CDR3 region has 16 residues. In germline, CDR1 is SGHNT, CDR2 YYREEE (reference sequence). The CDR3 is CASSSTSGVNTGELFF. The CDR3 bases are TGTGCCAGCAGCTCGACTAGCGGGGTTAACACCGGGGAGCTGTTTTTT.

On this clone itself: Other nucleotide sequences in the sample specify the same CDR3. V usage is TRBV24-1 and J usage is TRBJ2-1; TRBD2 matches 7 bases. Per germline, CDR1 KGHDR and CDR2 SFDVKD. Trimming removed 1 base from V and 1 base from J; junction bases left unmatched: 3. The CDR3 is 16 residues long. The CDR3 nucleotides read TGTGCCACCAGTGATTTTGGGGGGGGATCCTACAATGAGCAGTTCTTC. Its translation: CATSDFGGGSYNEQFF.

V is TRBV10-1 and J is TRBJ1-4; 8 positions match TRBD1. V gave up 3 bases and J gave up 8 bases; unmatched junction bases: 20. The CDR3 is made up of 19 amino acids. Germline assignment: CDR1 WNHNN and CDR2 SYGVQD (reference sequence). DNA of the CDR3: TGCGCCAGCAGTGAAGAGATATGGGGCAGGGGGCCGTTGGAGGAAAAACTGTTTTTT. The encoded protein is CASSEEIWGRGPLEEKLFF.

V usage is TRBV20-1 and J usage is TRBJ2-3; D is uncertain. CDR3 length: 11 amino acids. CDR1 and CDR2 (germline): DFQATT, SNEGSKA (reference sequence). The V gene lost 8 bases and the J gene lost 5 bases, with 11 bases spanning the gap. CDR3 in DNA: TGCAGTCCCTACCGGGTAGATACGCAGTATTTT. Encoded protein: CSPYRVDTQYF.

This chain links TRBV19 with TRBJ2-5; 8 bases fit TRBD2. Germline lookup yields CDR1 LNHDA and CDR2 SQIVND (reference sequence). Trimming at V came to 4 bases and at J to 2 bases, leaving 12 bases not matched to a gene. The CDR3 covers 17 residues. CDR3 coding DNA: TGTGCCAGTAGTACCCGTTTGGGGCGGGGGGAACAAGAGACCCAGTACTTC. It yields the protein CASSTRLGRGEQETQYF. Variable domain in full (rest from reference TRBV19 and TRBJ2-5): DGGITQSPKYLFRKEGQNVTLSCEQNLNHDAMYWYRQDPGQGLRLIYYSQIVNDFQKGDIAEGYSVSREKKESFPLTVTSAQKNPTAFYLCASSTRLGRGEQETQYFGPGTRLLVL.

The chain joins TRBV10-1 to TRBJ2-3; 8 bases align to TRBD1. Germline-derived CDR1 and CDR2 are WNHNN and SYGVQD (reference sequence). This CDR3 has 15 residues. The J segment lost 5 bases and the V segment lost 2 bases, leaving 6 bases of the junction unmatched. The CDR3 protein is CASSEARGPEDTQYF. CDR3 DNA: TGCGCCAGCAGTGAGGCCAGGGGGCCCGAAGATACGCAGTATTTT.

Worth noting for this clone: At one end, the junction sequence differs from germline, possibly due to a read error. The V and J genes are TRBV30 and TRBJ1-2, with TRBD1 matching over 8 bases. The V gene's germline CDR1 is GTSNPN and CDR2 SVGIG (reference sequence). The CDR3 totals 14 residues. The CDR3 loop is CAWSVRGQGASLLF. DNA of the CDR3: TGTGCCTGGAGTGTACGTGGGCAGGGGGCCTCTCTCCTCTTC.

V and J are TRBV7-8 and TRBJ2-1; TRBD2 matches 7 bases. Trimming at V came to 5 bases and at J to 2 bases, leaving 12 bases not matched to a gene. The CDR3 runs to 17 residues. CDR1 and CDR2 from the germline V gene are SGHVS and FQNEAQ. In nucleotides, the CDR3 is TGTGCCAGCAGCCCCCTCCAGGAGCGGGGCCCCTACAATGAGCAGTTCTTC. This codes for CASSPLQERGPYNEQFF.

The chain links TRBV15 to TRBJ2-7; 7 bases agree with TRBD2. V lost 3 bases to trimming and J lost 3 bases; unmatched junction nucleotides: 14. Germline V gene data show CDR1 as LNHNV and CDR2 as YYDKDF (reference sequence). The CDR3 runs to 17 residues. As DNA, the CDR3 is TGTGCCACCAGCAGCCTGACTAGCCCACAATTCTTCTACGAGCAGTACTTC. Translation: CATSSLTSPQFFYEQYF.

The CDR3 sequence: CASSQSGGASYEQYF. CDR3 DNA: TGTGCCAGCAGCCAAAGCGGGGGGGCTAGCTACGAGCAGTACTTC. This chain connects TRBV7-2 to TRBJ2-7, with 10 bases lining up with TRBD2. The CDR3 runs 15 residues. The germline V gene has CDR1 SGHTA and CDR2 FQGNSA. J lost 3 bases, V lost 5 bases, and 7 bases had no gene match.

This clone was counted only a few times. The chain recombines TRBV7-2 with TRBJ1-5; D unclear. This CDR3 comprises 15 residues. CDR1 is SGHTA and CDR2 is FQGNSA in the germline V gene. Trimming shortened V by 3 bases and J by 4 bases, and 13 bases separated the two germline ends. The CDR3 nucleotides read TGTGCCAGCAGCTTTGCACAGAATACAAATCAGCCCCAGCATTTT. Translating gives CASSFAQNTNQPQHF.

The chain is built from TRBV14 and TRBJ1-2, with D maybe TRBD1 (6 bases). The CDR3 loop spans 12 amino acids. Per the germline V gene, CDR1 is SGHDN and CDR2 is FVKESK. V dropped 5 bases and J dropped 5 bases, with 9 bases sitting between them. CDR3 DNA sequence: TGTGCCAGCAGCTTCACAGGGTATGGCTACACCTTC. Protein: CASSFTGYGYTF.

V is TRBV6-2 or TRBV6-3 and J is TRBJ2-7, with D hard to call. CDR1 is MNHEY, CDR2 SVGEGT, per germline. This CDR3 has 11 residues. V shed 6 bases and J shed 5 bases, with 8 bases lying between them. CDR3 DNA: TGTGCCAGCAGCAACAGAAACGAGCAGTACTTC. It specifies CASSNRNEQYF.

The chain carries TRBV29-1 and TRBJ2-7, with D maybe TRBD1 (6 bases). Trimming left V 4 bases short and J 2 bases short, with 15 bases between. Germline lookup yields CDR1 SQVTM and CDR2 ANQGSEA. This CDR3 region has 14 residues. The CDR3 DNA reads TGCAGCGTTGCGGCACAGGGACCCCCCTACGAGCAGTACTTC. It codes for CSVAAQGPPYEQYF.

The gene calls are TRBV6-2 or TRBV6-3 and TRBJ1-1; 8 bases map to TRBD1. Germline values: CDR1 MNHEY, CDR2 SVGEGT. This CDR3 has 15 residues. The J segment lost 3 bases and the V segment lost 6 bases, leaving 9 bases of the junction unmatched. CDR3 sequence: CASRPQGQGYTEAFF. The DNA of the CDR3 is TGTGCCAGCAGACCTCAAGGACAGGGATACACTGAAGCTTTCTTT.

The V and J genes are TRBV5-1 and TRBJ2-7; D is unclear. The CDR3 is made up of 15 amino acids. CDR1 is SGHRS, CDR2 YFSETQ, per germline. V lost 0 bases and J 2 bases, leaving 12 bases between the germline ends. CDR3 in DNA: TGCGCCAGCAGCTTGGAGGCGGCGGCAGCCTACGAGCAGTACTTC. Amino acid sequence: CASSLEAAAAYEQYF.

At least ten counts were recorded for this clone. This rearrangement joins TRBV7-9 to TRBJ1-4; 9 bases fit TRBD1. The CDR3 runs 15 residues. The germline gives CDR1 SEHNR, CDR2 FQNEAQ (reference sequence). V lost 5 bases, J lost 8 bases, and 9 bases stayed unmatched. This chain's CDR3 is CASSMGQGSGEKLFF. In nucleotides, the CDR3 is TGTGCCAGCAGCATGGGACAGGGTTCGGGGGAAAAACTGTTTTTT.